A single sample is the source of the 5 T cell receptor beta chains below, sequenced in a study of T cells in Graves' hyperthyroidism and ophthalmopathy. Authors of the study amplified TCR beta CDR3 regions from RNA transcripts. The HTBI primer set drove a first-round RT-PCR of the TCR CDR3. MiXCR, applied by TCRdb to the multiplex PCR reads, yields one record per CDR3 protein. The sample contains hundreds of thousands of distinct CDR3 sequences, 12% to 15% of which appear only once. The sample taken for sequencing was blood. The source of these receptors is a woman aged 18 to 35 with Graves' hyperthyroidism.

This clonotype was seen a handful of times. The rearrangement uses TRBV12-5 and TRBJ1-1; D may be TRBD1 (6 bases). V lost 1 base and J lost 4, with 16 bases in between. CDR1 LGHNT and CDR2 FRNRAP come from the germline V gene. The CDR3 totals 16 residues. Written as DNA, the CDR3 is TGTGCTAGTGGTTTGGAAGGGAGCAGGGGTGCCACTGAAGCTTTCTTT. Its translation: CASGLEGSRGATEAFF.

The sample holds many counts of this clonotype. The gene calls are TRBV7-2 and TRBJ1-2; no reliable D call. Germline assignment: CDR1 SGHTA and CDR2 FQGNSA. The CDR3 loop spans 14 amino acids. Trimming pared 3 bases from V and 0 bases from J, leaving 8 bases between. CDR3 coding DNA: TGTGCCAGCAGCTTGCAGACAACTAACTATGGCTACACCTTC. Translating gives CASSLQTTNYGYTF.

At least ten counts were recorded for this clonotype. V is TRBV12-3 or TRBV12-4 and J is TRBJ1-6; perhaps TRBD1 as D (6 bases). The CDR3 has 12 residues. V lost 6 bases and J 14 bases, leaving 14 bases between the germline ends. The CDR3 here is CASRYGTSALHF. DNA for the CDR3: TGTGCCAGCAGATACGGGACAAGTGCCCTCCACTTT.

A note on this clonotype: A read error is possible here, since a much larger clone lies one base away. The chain recombines TRBV19 with TRBJ2-2; D ambiguous. Looked up from germline, CDR1 is LNHDA and CDR2 is SQIVND (reference sequence). With 3 bases removed from V and 8 bases from J, the gap between germline ends came to 10 bases. CDR3 length: 13 residues. The CDR3: CASSIQSSGELFF. The CDR3 nucleotides are TGTGCCAGTAGTATTCAGTCCTCGGGGGAGCTGTTTTTT.

The table lists this clonotype with a few counts. The chain carries TRBV30 and TRBJ2-3; D may be TRBD1 or TRBD2 (5 bases each). V shed 5 bases and J shed 4 bases, with 10 bases lying between them. The germline CDR1 and CDR2 sequences are GTSNPN and SVGIG (reference sequence). The CDR3 is made up of 12 amino acids. The CDR3 coding sequence is TGTGCCTGGTCCCGGGGCCCAGATACGCAGTATTTT. The encoded protein is CAWSRGPDTQYF.